Sequencing of this TCR beta chain was carried out in a study of early T cells in non-severe SARS-CoV-2 infection. Turning to the study itself: Chains stayed unpaired after sequencing of bulk RNA from unsorted whole blood.

This clonotype appeared many times. Individual cDNA molecules were tagged with unique molecular identifiers, the study reported. TCRdb reprocessed the 5' RACE reads via MiXCR and lists one record per CDR3 protein. The table includes about 20,000 distinct CDR3 sequences, around 4% detected once. The sequence was collected from an adult who was a healthcare worker with PCR-confirmed SARS-CoV-2 infection or an uninfected control (not recorded which). The source material was whole blood.

CDR3 nucleotide sequence: TGTGCCAGCTCACAGGGGGATGGCTACACCTTC. Its translation: CASSQGDGYTF. J is TRBJ1-2 and V is TRBV18, with a possible D match to TRBD1 (6 bases). There are 11 residues in the CDR3. The V gene's germline CDR1 is KGHSH and CDR2 LQKENI. Trimming shortened V by 4 bases and J by 6 bases, and 6 bases separated the two germline ends.